The present T cell receptor (beta chain) was sequenced within a study of blood T cell repertoires in COVID-19. Sequencing used immunoSEQ multiplex PCR; TCRdb keeps in-frame clones, though not all of them. Of more than 200,000 clones listed, less than 85% are singletons. Trimming at V came to 4 bases and at J to 6 bases, leaving 11 bases not matched to a gene. CDR1 and CDR2 from the germline V gene are ENHRY and SYGVKD. The CDR3 extends over 16 amino acids. This TCR came from a man aged 55 to 70 who had recovered from COVID-19. The chain employs TRBV10-3 and TRBJ2-2; 7 nucleotides align to TRBD1. Input material: PBMCs or T cells enriched from blood (not recorded which). The CDR3 sequence is CAISGWGQGDAGELFF. In DNA, the CDR3 is TGTGCCATCAGTGGATGGGGGCAGGGGGATGCCGGGGAGCTGTTTTTT.